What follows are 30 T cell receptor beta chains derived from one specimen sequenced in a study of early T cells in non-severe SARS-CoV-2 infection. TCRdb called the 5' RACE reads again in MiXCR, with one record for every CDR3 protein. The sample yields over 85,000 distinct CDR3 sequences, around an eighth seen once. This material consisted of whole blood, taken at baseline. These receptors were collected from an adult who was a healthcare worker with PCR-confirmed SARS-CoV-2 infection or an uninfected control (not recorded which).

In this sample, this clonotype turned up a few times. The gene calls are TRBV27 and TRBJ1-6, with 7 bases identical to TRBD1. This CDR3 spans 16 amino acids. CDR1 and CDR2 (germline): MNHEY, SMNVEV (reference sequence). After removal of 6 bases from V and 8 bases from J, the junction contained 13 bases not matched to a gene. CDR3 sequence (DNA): TGTGCCAGCAGGCAGGGGACAGTGGATATCTATTCACCCCTCCACTTT. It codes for CASRQGTVDIYSPLHF.

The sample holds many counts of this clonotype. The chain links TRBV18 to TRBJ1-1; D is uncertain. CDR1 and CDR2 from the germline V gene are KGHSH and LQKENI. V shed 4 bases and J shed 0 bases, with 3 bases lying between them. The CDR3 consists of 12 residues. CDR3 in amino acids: CASSQLNTEAFF. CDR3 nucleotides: TGTGCCAGCTCACAGTTGAACACTGAAGCTTTCTTT.

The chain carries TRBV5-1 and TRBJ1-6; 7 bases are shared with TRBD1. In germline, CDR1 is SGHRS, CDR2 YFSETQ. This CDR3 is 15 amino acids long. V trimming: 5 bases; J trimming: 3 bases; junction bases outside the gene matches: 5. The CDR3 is CASRSSGGYNSPLHF. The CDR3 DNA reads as TGCGCCAGCAGATCTTCAGGGGGCTATAATTCACCCCTCCACTTT. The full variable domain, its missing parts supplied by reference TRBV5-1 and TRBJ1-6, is KAGVTQTPRYLIKTRGQQVTLSCSPISGHRSVSWYQQTPGQGLQFLFEYFSETQRNKGNFPGRFSGRQFSNSRSEMNVSTLELGDSALYLCASRSSGGYNSPLHFGNGTRLTVT.

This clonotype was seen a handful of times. The CDR3 reads CASSRGQGAQGYTF. CDR3 bases: TGTGCCAGCAGCCGCGGACAGGGGGCACAGGGCTACACCTTC. The chain uses TRBV3-1 and TRBJ1-2; 11 nucleotides match TRBD1. Trimming at V came to 4 bases and at J to 8 bases, leaving 6 bases not matched to a gene. Germline loops: CDR1 LGHDT, CDR2 YNNKEL (reference sequence). The CDR3 is 14 amino acids.

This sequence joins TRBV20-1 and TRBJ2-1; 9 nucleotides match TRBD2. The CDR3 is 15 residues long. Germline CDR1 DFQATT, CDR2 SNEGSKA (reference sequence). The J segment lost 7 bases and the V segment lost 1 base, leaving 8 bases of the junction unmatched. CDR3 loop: CSARGTLAGKNEQFF. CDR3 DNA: TGCAGTGCTAGAGGTACTCTAGCGGGGAAGAATGAGCAGTTCTTC.

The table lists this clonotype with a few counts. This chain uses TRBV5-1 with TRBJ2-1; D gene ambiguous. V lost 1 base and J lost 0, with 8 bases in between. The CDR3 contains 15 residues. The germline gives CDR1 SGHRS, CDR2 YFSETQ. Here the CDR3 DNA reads TGCGCCAGCAGCTTGCCGGAGAGCTCCTACAATGAGCAGTTCTTC. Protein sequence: CASSLPESSYNEQFF.

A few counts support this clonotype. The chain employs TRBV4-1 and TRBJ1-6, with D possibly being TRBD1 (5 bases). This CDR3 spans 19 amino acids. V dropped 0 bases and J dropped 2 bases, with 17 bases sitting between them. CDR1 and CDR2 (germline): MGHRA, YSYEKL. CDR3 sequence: CASSQEILTGGPYNSPLHF. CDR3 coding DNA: TGCGCCAGCAGCCAAGAAATTCTAACAGGCGGACCCTATAATTCACCCCTCCACTTT.

DNA for the CDR3: TGTGCCAGCAGCAACCACAGGGCCTGGAACACTGAAGCTTTCTTT. It is translated as CASSNHRAWNTEAFF. V usage is TRBV21-1 and J usage is TRBJ1-1; TRBD1, the D gene given by the table, was not confirmed from the DNA. TRBV21-1 is described as a pseudogene. The CDR3 is 15 amino acids.

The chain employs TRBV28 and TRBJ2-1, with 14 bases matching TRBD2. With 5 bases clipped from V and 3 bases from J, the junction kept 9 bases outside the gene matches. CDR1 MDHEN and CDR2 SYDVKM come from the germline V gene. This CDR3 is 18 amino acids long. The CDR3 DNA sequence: TGTGCCAGCAGTCAGGGACTAGCGGGAGTGGGGCTCTACAATGAGCAGTTCTTC. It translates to CASSQGLAGVGLYNEQFF.

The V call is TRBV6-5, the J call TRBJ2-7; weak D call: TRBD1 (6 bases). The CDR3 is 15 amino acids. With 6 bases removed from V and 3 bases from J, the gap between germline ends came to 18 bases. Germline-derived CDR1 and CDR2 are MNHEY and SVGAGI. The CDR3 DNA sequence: TGTGCCAGCAGCAGAGAAGACAGGTACAGCTACGAGCAGTACTTC. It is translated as CASSREDRYSYEQYF.

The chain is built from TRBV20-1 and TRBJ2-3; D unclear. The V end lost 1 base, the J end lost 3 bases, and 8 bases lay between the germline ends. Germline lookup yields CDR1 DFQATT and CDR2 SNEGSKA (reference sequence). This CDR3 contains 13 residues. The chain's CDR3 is CSARGPGTDTQYF. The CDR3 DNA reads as TGCAGTGCTAGAGGGCCCGGAACAGATACGCAGTATTTT.

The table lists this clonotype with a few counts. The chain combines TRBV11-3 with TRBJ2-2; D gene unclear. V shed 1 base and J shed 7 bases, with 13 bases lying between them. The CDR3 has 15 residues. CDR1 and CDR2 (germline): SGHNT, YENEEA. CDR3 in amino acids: CASSLGSHQIGELFF. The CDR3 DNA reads TGTGCCAGCAGCTTAGGTTCCCACCAAATCGGGGAGCTGTTTTTT.

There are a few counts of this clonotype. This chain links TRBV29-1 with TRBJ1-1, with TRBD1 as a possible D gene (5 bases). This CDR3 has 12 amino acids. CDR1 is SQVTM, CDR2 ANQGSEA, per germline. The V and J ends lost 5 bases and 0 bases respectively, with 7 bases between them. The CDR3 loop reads CSVTGLNTEAFF. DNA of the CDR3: TGCAGCGTTACAGGACTGAACACTGAAGCTTTCTTT.

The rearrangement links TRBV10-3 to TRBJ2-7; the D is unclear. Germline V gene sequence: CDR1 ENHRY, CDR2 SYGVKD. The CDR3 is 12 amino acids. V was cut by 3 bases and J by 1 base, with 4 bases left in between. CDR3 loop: CAISEQSYEQYF. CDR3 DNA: TGTGCCATCAGTGAACAGTCCTACGAGCAGTACTTC.

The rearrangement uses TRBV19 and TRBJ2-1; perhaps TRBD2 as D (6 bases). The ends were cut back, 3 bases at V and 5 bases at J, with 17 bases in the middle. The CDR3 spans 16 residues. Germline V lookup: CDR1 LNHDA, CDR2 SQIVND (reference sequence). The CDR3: CASSMGTERVNNEQFF. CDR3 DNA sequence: TGTGCCAGTAGTATGGGGACTGAGCGGGTGAACAATGAGCAGTTCTTC. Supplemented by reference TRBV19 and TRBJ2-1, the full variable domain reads DGGITQSPKYLFRKEGQNVTLSCEQNLNHDAMYWYRQDPGQGLRLIYYSQIVNDFQKGDIAEGYSVSREKKESFPLTVTSAQKNPTAFYLCASSMGTERVNNEQFFGPGTRLTVL.

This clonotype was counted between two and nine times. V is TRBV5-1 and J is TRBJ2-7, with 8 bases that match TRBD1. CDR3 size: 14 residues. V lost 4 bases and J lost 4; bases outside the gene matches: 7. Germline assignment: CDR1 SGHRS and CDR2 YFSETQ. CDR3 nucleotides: TGCGCCAGCAGCCATGACAGGGGTAATTACGAGCAGTACTTC. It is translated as CASSHDRGNYEQYF.

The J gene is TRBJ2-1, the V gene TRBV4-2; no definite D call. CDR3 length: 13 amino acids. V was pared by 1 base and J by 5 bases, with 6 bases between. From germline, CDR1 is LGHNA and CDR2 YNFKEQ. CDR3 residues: CASSQGANNEQFF. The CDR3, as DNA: TGTGCCAGCAGCCAAGGAGCTAACAATGAGCAGTTCTTC.

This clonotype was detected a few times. CDR3 residues: CASTVQGAREQFF. The CDR3 region has the DNA TGTGCCAGCACTGTACAGGGGGCGCGTGAGCAGTTCTTC. J is TRBJ2-1 and V is TRBV28; TRBD1 matches 9 bases. The V gene's germline CDR1 is MDHEN and CDR2 SYDVKM. The CDR3 has 13 amino acids. With V trimmed by 7 bases and J by 9 bases, 7 bases remained unmatched.

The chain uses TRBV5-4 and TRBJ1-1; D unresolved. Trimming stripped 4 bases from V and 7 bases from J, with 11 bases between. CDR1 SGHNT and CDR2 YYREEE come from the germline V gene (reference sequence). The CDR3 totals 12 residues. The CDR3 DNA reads TGTGCCAGCAGCGCGACCGATTATGAAGCTTTCTTT. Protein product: CASSATDYEAFF.

CDR3 protein: CASSNRQGPDTQYF. The CDR3 DNA reads as TGTGCCAGTAGTAACCGACAGGGACCAGATACGCAGTATTTT. The gene calls are TRBV19 and TRBJ2-3; 7 positions match TRBD1. From germline, CDR1 is LNHDA and CDR2 SQIVND (reference sequence). V shed 4 bases, J shed 4 bases, and the junction held 5 bases outside the gene matches. This CDR3 is 14 amino acids long.

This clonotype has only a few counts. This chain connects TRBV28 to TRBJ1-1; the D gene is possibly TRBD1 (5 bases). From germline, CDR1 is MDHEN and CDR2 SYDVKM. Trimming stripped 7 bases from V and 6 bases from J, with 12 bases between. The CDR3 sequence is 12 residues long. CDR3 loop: CASNGADAEAFF. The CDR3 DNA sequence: TGTGCCAGCAATGGGGCCGACGCTGAAGCTTTCTTT. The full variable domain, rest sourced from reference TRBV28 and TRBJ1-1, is DVKVTQSSRYLVKRTGEKVFLECVQDMDHENMFWYRQDPGLGLRLIYFSYDVKMKEKGDIPEGYSVSREKKERFSLILESASTNQTSMYLCASNGADAEAFFGQGTRLTVV.

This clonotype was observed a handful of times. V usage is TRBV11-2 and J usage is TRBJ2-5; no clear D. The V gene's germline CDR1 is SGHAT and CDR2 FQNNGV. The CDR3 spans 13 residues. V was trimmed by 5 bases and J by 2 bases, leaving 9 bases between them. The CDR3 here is CASSPKIQETQYF. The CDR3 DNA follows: TGTGCCAGCAGCCCAAAGATTCAAGAGACCCAGTACTTC.

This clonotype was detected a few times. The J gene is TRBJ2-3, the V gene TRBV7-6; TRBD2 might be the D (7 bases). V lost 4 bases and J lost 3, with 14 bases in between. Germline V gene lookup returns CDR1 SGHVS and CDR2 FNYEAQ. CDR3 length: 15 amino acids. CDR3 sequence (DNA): TGTGCCAGCAGCTGGGCGGGGGCTCATACAGATACGCAGTATTTT. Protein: CASSWAGAHTDTQYF.

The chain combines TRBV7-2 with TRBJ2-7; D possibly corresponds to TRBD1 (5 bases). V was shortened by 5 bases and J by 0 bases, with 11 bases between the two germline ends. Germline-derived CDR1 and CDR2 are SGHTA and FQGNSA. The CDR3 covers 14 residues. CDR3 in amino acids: CASSRDSTSYEQYF. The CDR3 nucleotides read TGTGCCAGCAGCCGAGACAGTACCTCCTACGAGCAGTACTTC.

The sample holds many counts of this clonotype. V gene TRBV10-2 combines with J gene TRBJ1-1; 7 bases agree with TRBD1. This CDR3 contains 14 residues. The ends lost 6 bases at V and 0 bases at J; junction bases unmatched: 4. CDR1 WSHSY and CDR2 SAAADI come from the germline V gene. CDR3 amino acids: CASSETGMNTEAFF. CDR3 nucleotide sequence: TGCGCCAGCAGCGAGACAGGGATGAACACTGAAGCTTTCTTT.

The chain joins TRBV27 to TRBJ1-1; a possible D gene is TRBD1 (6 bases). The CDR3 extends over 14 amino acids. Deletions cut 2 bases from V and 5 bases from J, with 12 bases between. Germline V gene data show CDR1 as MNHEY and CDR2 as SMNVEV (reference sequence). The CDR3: CASSLRQGRTEAFF. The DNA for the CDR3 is TGTGCCAGCAGTTTAAGGCAGGGGAGGACTGAAGCTTTCTTT.

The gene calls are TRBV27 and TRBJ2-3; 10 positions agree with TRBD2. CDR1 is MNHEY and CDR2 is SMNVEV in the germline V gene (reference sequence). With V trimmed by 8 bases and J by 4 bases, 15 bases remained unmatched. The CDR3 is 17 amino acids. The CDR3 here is CASCPGVLAGRADTQYF. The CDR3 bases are TGTGCCAGCTGCCCTGGGGTACTAGCGGGAAGGGCAGATACGCAGTATTTT.

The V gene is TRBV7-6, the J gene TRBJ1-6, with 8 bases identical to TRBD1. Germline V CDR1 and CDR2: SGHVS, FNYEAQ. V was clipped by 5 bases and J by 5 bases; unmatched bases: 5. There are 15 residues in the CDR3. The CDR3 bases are TGTGCCAGCAGCGTCACAGGGGGGAATAATTCACCCCTCCACTTT. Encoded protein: CASSVTGGNNSPLHF.

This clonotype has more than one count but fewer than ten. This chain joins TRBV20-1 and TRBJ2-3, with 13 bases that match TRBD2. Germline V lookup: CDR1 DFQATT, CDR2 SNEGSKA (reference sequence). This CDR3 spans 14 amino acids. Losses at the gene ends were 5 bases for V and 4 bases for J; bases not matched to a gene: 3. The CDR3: CSAGTSGEPDTQYF. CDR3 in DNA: TGCAGTGCTGGGACTAGCGGGGAGCCAGATACGCAGTATTTT.

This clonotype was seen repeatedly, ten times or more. CDR3 DNA: TGTGCCACCAGTGATAGCCAGGCTGGGGCCAACGTCCTGACTTTC. As protein: CATSDSQAGANVLTF. The rearrangement uses TRBV24-1 and TRBJ2-6; unclear D gene. The germline V gene has CDR1 KGHDR and CDR2 SFDVKD. The CDR3 covers 15 residues. Trimming stripped 3 bases from V and 2 bases from J, with 7 bases between.